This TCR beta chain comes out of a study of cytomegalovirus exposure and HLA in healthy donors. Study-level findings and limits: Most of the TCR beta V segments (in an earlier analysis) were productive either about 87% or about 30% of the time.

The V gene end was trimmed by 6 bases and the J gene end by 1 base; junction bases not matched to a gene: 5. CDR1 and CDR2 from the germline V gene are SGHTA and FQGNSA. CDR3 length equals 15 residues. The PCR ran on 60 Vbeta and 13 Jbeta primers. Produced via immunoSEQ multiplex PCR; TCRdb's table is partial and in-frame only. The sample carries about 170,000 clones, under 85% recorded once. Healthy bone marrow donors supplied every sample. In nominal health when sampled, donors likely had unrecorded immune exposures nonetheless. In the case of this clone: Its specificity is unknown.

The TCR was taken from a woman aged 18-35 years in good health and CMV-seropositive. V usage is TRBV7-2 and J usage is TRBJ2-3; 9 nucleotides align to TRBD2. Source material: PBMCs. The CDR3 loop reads CASRVVAGGTDTQYF. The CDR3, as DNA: TGTGCCAGCAGGGTTGTAGCGGGGGGCACAGATACGCAGTATTTT.